The source of this T cell receptor beta chain is a study of tumor-infiltrating lymphocytes in primary liver carcinoma. Background on the study: The patients comprised men and women between the ages of 30 and 69 years.

Co-extraction of both nucleic acids (RNA and DNA) used roughly 18-32 mg of unsorted bulk tissue. None of the patients had received treatment, and all had chronic HBV infection. Between the trimmed V and J ends, which lost 7 bases and 0 bases, there was a span of 13 bases. The CDR3 consists of 15 residues. Germline lookup yields CDR1 MNHEY and CDR2 SVGAGI. Total RNA amounting to 500 ng was the source from which TCR beta cDNA was made with a constant-region primer. Slightly modified ARM-PCR, run as three nested multiplex PCR rounds, produced the TCR beta libraries. In the first two PCR rounds, TRBV1-TRBV30 forward primers were paired with a C-beta reverse primer, and each round lasted approximately 9 cycles. TCRdb analysed the multiplex PCR reads with MiXCR anew, one entry per CDR3 protein. The sample consists of about 37,000 distinct CDR3 sequences, 75% of them appearing once.

The clonotype was recovered from a man aged 40-50 years with primary liver carcinoma and hepatitis B virus infection. Sequencing was performed on tumor-adjacent normal liver tissue. The rearrangement uses TRBV6-5 and TRBJ1-3; the D is unclear. The CDR3 spells CASNDQDGSGNTIYF. In nucleotides, the CDR3 is TGTGCCAGCAATGATCAGGACGGCTCTGGAAACACCATATATTTT.